This TCR beta chain was recovered during a study of shared clonotypes between healthy human individuals. The split of CD4+ cells yielded CD45RA+ naive and CD45RA-negative memory subsets. Generated by immunoSEQ multiplex PCR, the TCRdb table keeps only in-frame clones and is missing some. The sample records 2 million to 2.5 million clones, approximately 94% being singletons. The ends were cut back, 9 bases at V and 2 bases at J, with 11 bases in the middle. The CDR3 is 12 residues long. CDR1 and CDR2 (germline): WNHNN, SYGVQD (reference sequence). V is TRBV10-1 and J is TRBJ2-7, with D perhaps matching TRBD1 or TRBD2 (5 bases each). Sequencing input: naive CD4+ T cells from PBMCs. The subset was: CD45RA+ positively selected. The sequence was obtained from a man aged 18 to 30 in good health. Some clones in this sample may be carry-over from other donors' samples. This chain's CDR3 is CASRDDPYEQYF. CDR3 bases: TGCGCCAGTCGGGACGACCCCTACGAGCAGTACTTC.